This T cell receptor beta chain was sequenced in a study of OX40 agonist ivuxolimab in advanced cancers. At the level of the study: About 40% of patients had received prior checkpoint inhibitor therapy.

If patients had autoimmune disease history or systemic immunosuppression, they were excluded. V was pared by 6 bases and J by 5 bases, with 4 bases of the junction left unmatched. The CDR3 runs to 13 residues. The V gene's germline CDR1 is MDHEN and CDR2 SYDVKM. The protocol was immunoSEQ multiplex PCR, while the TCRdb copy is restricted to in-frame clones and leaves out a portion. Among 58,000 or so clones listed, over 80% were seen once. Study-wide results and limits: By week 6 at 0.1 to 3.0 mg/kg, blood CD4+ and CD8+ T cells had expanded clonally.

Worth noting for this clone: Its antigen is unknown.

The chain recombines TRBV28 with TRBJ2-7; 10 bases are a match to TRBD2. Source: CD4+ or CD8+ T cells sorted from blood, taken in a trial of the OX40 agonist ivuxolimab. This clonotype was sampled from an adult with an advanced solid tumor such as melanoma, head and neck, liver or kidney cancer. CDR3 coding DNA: TGTGCCAGCAGACCGGGACTAGCGAACGAGCAGTACTTC. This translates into CASRPGLANEQYF.